This T cell receptor (beta chain) was recovered during a study of T cells in Graves' hyperthyroidism and ophthalmopathy. The V gene's germline CDR1 is MNHNS and CDR2 SASEGT. Trimming shortened V by 7 bases and J by 7 bases, and 16 bases separated the two germline ends. CDR3 length equals 13 residues. Amplification targeted TCR beta CDR3 regions from RNA transcripts. During a first-round RT-PCR of the TCR CDR3, the HTBI primer set was used. From the multiplex PCR reads, TCRdb called clonotypes with MiXCR, one entry per CDR3 protein. This table has 500,000 to 600,000 distinct CDR3 sequences, roughly 45% appearing once. Uncontrolled infections, other autoimmune diseases, pregnancy or lactation led to exclusion of patients. This clonotype was counted at least ten times.

What was sequenced was peripheral blood or thyroid tissue (not recorded which). The rearrangement links TRBV6-1 to TRBJ1-2; D might be TRBD1 (5 bases). This TCR came from an adult woman with Graves' disease, either hyperthyroidism or ophthalmopathy (not recorded which). The CDR3 DNA follows: TGTGCCAGCACCATATCAGGGAATCCTGGCTACACCTTC. Translation gives CASTISGNPGYTF.